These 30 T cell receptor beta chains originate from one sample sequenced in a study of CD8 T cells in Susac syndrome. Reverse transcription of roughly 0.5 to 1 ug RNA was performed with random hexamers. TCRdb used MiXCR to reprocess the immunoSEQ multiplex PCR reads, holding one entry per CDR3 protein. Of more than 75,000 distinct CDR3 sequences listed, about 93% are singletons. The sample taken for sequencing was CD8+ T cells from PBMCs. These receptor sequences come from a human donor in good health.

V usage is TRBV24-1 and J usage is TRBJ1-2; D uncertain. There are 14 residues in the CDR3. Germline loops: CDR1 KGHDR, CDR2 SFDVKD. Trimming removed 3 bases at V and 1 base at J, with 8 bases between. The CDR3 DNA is TGTGCCACCAGTGATAACTTGGTTAACTATGGCTACACCTTC. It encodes CATSDNLVNYGYTF.

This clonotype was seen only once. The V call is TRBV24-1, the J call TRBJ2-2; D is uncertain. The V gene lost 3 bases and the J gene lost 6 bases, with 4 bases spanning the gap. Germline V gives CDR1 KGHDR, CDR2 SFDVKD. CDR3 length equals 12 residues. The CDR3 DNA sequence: TGTGCCACCAGTGATGTGGCCGGGGAGCTGTTTTTT. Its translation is CATSDVAGELFF.

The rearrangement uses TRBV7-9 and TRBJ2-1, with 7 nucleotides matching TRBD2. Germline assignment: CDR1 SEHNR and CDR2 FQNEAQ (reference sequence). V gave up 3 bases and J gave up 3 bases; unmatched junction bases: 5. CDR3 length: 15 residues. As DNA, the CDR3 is TGTGCCAGCAGCTTTCGGGAGGCCAACTACAATGAGCAGTTCTTC. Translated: CASSFREANYNEQFF.

As DNA, the CDR3 is TGTGCCAGCAGCTTGGGTTCGTTAAGCTCCTACAATGAGCAGTTCTTC. Residues: CASSLGSLSSYNEQFF. V usage is TRBV5-6 and J usage is TRBJ2-1; no firm D call. The germline V and J ends were trimmed by 0 bases and 0 bases, with 10 bases remaining between them. The CDR3 contains 16 residues. Germline values: CDR1 SGHDT, CDR2 YYEEEE.

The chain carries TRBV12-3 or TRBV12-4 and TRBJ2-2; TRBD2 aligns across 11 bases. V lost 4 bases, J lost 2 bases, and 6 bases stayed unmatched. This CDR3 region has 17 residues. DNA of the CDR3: TGTGCCAGCAGTTCCCGACTAGCGGGGACAAACACCGGGGAGCTGTTTTTT. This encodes CASSSRLAGTNTGELFF.

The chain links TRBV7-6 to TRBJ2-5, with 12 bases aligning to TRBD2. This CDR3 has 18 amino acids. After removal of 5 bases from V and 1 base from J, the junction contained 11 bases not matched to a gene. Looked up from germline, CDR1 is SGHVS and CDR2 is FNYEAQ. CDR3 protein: CASSNSGGLAGLQETQYF. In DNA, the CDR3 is TGTGCCAGCAGCAATTCGGGGGGACTAGCGGGCCTCCAAGAGACCCAGTACTTC.

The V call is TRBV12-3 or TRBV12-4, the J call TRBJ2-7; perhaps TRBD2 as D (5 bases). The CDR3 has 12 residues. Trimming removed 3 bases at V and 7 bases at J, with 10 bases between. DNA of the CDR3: TGTGCCAGCAGTTTGGGAGTTAGAGAGCAGTACGTC. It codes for CASSLGVREQYV.

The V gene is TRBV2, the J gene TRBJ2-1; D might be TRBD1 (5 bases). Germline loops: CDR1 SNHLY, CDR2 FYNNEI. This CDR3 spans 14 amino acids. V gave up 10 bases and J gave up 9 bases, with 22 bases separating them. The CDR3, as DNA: TGTGCCATCTCCCTCGAAGCAGGGTATAGTGAGCAGTTCTTC. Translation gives CAISLEAGYSEQFF.

The CDR3 is CASSQDLLVYEQYF. CDR3 nucleotide sequence: TGTGCCAGCAGCCAGGACCTCCTTGTCTACGAGCAGTACTTC. The gene calls are TRBV16 and TRBJ2-7; no clear D. This CDR3 is built from 14 residues. Germline lookup yields CDR1 KGHSY and CDR2 FQNENV. Trimming took off 3 bases at V and 3 bases at J, with 12 bases between the two ends.

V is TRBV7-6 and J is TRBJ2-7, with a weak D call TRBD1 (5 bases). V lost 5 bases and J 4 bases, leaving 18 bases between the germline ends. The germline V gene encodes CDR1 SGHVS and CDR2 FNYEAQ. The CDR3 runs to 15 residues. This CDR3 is CASSPGQGVEYEQYV. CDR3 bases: TGTGCCAGCAGCCCGGGCCAAGGGGTTGAATACGAGCAGTACGTC.

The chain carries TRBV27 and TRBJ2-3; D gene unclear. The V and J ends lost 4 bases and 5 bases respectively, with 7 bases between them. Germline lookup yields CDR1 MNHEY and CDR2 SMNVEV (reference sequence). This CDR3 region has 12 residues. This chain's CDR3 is CASSSVKDTQYF. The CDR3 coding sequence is TGTGCCAGCAGTTCGGTGAAAGATACGCAGTATTTT.

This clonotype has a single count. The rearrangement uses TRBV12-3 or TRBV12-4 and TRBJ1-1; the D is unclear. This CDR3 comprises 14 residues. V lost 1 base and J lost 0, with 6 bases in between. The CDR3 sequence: CASSLEGMNTEAFF. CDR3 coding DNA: TGTGCCAGCAGTTTAGAGGGTATGAACACTGAAGCTTTCTTT.

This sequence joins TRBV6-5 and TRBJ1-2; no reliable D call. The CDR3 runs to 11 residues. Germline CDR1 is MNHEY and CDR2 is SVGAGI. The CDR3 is CVPTPNYGYTF. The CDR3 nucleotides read TGTGTCCCGACCCCTAACTATGGCTACACCTTC.

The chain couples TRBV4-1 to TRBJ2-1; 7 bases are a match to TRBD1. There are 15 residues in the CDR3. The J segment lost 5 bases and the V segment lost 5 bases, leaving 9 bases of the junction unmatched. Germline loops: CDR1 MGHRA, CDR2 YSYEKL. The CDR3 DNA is TGCGCCAGCAGCGCGGACAGGCCCTTAGACAATGAGCAGTTCTTC. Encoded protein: CASSADRPLDNEQFF.

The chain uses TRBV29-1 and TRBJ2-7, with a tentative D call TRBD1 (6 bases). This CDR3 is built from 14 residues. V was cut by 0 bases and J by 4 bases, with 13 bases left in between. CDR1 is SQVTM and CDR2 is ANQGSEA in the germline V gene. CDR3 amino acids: CSVEEGAGEYEQYF. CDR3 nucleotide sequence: TGCAGCGTTGAAGAGGGGGCAGGAGAGTACGAGCAGTACTTC.

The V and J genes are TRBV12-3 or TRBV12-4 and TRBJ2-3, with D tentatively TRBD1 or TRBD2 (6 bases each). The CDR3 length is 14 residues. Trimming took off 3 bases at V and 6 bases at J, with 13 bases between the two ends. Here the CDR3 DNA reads TGTGCCAGCAGTTTGGGGGCTGGGGGGGATACGCAGTATTTT. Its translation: CASSLGAGGDTQYF.

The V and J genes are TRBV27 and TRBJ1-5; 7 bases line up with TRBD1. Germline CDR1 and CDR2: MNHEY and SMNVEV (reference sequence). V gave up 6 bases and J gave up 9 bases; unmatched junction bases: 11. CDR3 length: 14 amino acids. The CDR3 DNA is TGTGCCAGCAGCAGTTTTGCCCCAGGGGGGCCCCAGCATTTT. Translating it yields CASSSFAPGGPQHF.

The CDR3 spells CASSHGRGSYNEQFF. For the CDR3, the DNA is TGCGCCAGCAGCCATGGTCGGGGCTCCTACAATGAGCAGTTCTTC. J is TRBJ2-1 and V is TRBV4-1, with D possibly being TRBD2 (5 bases). V was clipped by 3 bases and J by 0 bases, with 9 bases between them. Per the germline V gene, CDR1 is MGHRA and CDR2 is YSYEKL. CDR3 length: 15 residues.

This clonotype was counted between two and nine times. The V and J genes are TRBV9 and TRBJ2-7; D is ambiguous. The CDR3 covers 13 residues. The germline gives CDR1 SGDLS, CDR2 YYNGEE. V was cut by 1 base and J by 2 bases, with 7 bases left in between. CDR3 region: CASSVHDTYEQYF. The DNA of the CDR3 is TGTGCCAGCAGCGTACACGACACCTACGAGCAGTACTTC. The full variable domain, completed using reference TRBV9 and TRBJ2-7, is DSGVTQTPKHLITATGQRVTLRCSPRSGDLSVYWYQQSLDQGLQFLIQYYNGEERAKGNILERFSAQQFPDLHSELNLSSLELGDSALYFCASSVHDTYEQYFGPGTRLTVT.

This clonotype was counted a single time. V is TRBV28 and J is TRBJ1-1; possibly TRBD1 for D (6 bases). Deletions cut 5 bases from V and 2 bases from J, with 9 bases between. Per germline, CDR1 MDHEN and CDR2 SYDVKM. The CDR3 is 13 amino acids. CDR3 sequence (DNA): TGTGCCAGCAGTCCCAGGGGTAACACTGAAGCTTTCTTT. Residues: CASSPRGNTEAFF.

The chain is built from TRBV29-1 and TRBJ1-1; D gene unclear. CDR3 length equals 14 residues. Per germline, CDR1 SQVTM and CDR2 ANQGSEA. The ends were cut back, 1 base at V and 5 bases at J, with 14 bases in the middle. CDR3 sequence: CSVEAVLMETEAFF. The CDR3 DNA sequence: TGCAGCGTTGAAGCGGTGCTTATGGAGACTGAAGCTTTCTTT. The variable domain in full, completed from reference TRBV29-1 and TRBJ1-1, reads SAVISQKPSRDICQRGTSLTIQCQVDSQVTMMFWYRQQPGQSLTLIATANQGSEATYESGFVIDKFPISRPNLTFSTLTVSNMSPEDSSIYLCSVEAVLMETEAFFGQGTRLTVV.

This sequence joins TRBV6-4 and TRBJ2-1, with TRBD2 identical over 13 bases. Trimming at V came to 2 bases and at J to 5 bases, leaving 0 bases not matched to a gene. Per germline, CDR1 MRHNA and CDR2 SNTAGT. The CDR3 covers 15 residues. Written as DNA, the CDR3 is TGTGCCAGCAGTGACGGGACTAGCGGGAACAATGAGCAGTTCTTC. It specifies CASSDGTSGNNEQFF.

This chain's CDR3 is CSVDMGEQFF. The CDR3, as DNA: TGCAGCGTTGATATGGGTGAGCAGTTCTTC. V gene TRBV29-1 combines with J gene TRBJ2-1; D is undetermined. Germline assignment: CDR1 SQVTM and CDR2 ANQGSEA. Trimming shortened V by 3 bases and J by 9 bases, and 6 bases separated the two germline ends. The CDR3 is 10 residues long.

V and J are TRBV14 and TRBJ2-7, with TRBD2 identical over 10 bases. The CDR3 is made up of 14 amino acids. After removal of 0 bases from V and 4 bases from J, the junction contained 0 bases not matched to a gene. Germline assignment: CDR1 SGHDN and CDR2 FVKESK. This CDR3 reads CASSQEAGGYEQYF. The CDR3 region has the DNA TGTGCCAGCAGCCAAGAAGCGGGGGGGTACGAGCAGTACTTC.

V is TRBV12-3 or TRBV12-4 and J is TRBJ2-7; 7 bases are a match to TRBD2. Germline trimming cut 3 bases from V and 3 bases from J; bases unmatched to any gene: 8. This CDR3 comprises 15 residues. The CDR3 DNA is TGTGCCAGCAGTTTTGGGGGGGGAGGTGGCTACGAGCAGTACTTC. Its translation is CASSFGGGGGYEQYF.

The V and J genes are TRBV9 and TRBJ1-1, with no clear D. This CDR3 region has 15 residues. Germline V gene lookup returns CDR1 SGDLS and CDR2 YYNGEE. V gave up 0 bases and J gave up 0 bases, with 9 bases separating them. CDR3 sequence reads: CASSVAVNLNTEAFF. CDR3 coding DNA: TGTGCCAGCAGCGTAGCAGTGAATCTGAACACTGAAGCTTTCTTT.

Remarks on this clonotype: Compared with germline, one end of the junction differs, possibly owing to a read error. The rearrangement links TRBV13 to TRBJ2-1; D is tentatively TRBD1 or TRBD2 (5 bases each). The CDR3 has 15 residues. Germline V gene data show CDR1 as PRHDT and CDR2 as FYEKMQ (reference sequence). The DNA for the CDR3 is TGTGCCAGCAGCGGGGGTTGGGGGTCCTTCAATGAGCAGTTCTTC. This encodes CASSGGWGSFNEQFF.

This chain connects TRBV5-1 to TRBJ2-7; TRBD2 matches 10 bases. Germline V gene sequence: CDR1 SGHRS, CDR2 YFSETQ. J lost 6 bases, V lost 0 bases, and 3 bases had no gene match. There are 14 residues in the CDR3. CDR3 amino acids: CASSLGLAGPEQYF. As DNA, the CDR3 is TGCGCCAGCAGCTTGGGACTAGCGGGTCCCGAGCAGTACTTC.

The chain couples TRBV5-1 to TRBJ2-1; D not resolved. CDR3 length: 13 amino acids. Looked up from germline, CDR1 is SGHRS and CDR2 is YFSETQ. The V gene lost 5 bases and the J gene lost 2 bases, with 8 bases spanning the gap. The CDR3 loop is CASSFGAYNEQFF. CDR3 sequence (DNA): TGCGCCAGCAGTTTTGGGGCCTACAATGAGCAGTTCTTC.

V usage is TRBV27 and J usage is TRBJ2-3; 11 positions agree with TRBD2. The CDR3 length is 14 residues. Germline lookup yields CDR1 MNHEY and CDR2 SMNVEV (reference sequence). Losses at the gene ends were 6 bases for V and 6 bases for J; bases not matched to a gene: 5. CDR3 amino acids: CASRLAGALDTQYF. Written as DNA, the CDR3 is TGTGCCAGCAGACTAGCGGGAGCATTGGATACGCAGTATTTT.